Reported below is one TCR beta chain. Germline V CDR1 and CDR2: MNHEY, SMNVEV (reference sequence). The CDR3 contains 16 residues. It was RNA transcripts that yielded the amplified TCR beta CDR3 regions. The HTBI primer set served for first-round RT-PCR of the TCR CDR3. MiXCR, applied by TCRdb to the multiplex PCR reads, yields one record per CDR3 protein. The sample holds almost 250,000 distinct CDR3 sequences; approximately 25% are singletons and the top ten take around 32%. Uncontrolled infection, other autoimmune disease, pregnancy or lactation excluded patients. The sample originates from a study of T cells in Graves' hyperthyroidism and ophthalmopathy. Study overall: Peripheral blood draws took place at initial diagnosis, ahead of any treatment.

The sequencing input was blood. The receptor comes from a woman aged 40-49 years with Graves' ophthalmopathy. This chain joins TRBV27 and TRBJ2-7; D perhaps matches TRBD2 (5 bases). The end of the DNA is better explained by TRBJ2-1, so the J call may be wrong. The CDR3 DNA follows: TGTGCCAGCAGGAAATTTGGACTGATTGACTCCTACGAGCAGTTCTTC. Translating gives CASRKFGLIDSYEQFF.